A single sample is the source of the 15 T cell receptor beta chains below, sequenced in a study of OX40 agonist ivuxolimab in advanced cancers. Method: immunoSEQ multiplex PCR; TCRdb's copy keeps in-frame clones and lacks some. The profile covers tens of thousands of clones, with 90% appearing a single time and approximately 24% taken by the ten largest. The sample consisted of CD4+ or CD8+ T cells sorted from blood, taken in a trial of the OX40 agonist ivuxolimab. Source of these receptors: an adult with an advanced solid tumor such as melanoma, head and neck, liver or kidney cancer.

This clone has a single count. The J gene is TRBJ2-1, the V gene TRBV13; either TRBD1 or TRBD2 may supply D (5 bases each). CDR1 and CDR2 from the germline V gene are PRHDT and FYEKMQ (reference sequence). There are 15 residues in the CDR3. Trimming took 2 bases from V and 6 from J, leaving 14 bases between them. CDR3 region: CASSLPPGRGNEQFF. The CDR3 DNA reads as TGTGCCAGCAGCTTACCTCCGGGACGGGGCAATGAGCAGTTCTTC.

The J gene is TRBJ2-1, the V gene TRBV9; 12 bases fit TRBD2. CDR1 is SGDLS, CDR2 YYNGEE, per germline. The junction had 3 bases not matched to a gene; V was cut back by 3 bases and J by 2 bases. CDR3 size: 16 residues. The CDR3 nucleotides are TGTGCCAGCAGCGGACTAGCGGGAGCCACCTACAATGAGCAGTTCTTC. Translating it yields CASSGLAGATYNEQFF.

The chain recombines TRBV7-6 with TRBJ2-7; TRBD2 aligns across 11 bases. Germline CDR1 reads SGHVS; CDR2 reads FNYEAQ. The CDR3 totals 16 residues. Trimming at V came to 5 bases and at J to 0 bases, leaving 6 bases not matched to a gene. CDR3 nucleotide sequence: TGTGCCAGCAGCGCGGGACTAGCGGTAAGCTCCTACGAGCAGTACTTC. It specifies CASSAGLAVSSYEQYF.

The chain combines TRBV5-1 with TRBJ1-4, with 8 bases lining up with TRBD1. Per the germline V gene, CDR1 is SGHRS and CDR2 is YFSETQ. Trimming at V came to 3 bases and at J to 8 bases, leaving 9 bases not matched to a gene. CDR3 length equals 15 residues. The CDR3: CASSSGQVQWEKLFF. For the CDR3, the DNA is TGCGCCAGCAGCTCGGGACAGGTCCAGTGGGAAAAACTGTTTTTT.

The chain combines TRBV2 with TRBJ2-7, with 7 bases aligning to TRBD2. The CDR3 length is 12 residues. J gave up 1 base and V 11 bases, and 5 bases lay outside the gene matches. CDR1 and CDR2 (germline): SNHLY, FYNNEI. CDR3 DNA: TGTGCCTCATCGGGACTATCCTACGAGCAGTACTTC. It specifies CASSGLSYEQYF.

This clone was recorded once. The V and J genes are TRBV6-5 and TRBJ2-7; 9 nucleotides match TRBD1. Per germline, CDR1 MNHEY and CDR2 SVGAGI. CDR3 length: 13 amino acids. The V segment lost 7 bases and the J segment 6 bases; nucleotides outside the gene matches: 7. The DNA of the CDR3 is TGTGCCAGCAAAGCCGGGACAGGGACCGAGCAGTACTTC. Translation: CASKAGTGTEQYF.

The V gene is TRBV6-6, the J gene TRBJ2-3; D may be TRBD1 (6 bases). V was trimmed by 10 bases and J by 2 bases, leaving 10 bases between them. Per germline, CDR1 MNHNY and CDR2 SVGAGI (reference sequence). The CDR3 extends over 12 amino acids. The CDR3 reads CATGQITDTQYF. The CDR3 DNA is TGTGCCACCGGACAGATCACAGATACGCAGTATTTT.

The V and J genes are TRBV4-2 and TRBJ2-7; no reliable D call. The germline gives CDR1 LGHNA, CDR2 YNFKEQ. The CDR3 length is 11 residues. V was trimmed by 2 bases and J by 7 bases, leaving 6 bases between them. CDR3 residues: CASSQNLEQYF. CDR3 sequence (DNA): TGTGCCAGCAGCCAAAACCTAGAGCAGTACTTC.

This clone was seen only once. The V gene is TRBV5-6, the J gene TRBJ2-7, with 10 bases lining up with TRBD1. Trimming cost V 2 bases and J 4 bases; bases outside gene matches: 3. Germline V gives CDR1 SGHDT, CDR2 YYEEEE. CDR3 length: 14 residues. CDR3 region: CASSFGTGDYEQYF. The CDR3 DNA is TGTGCCAGCAGCTTTGGGACAGGGGATTACGAGCAGTACTTC. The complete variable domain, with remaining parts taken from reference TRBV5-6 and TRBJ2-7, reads DAGVTQSPTHLIKTRGQQVTLRCSPKSGHDTVSWYQQALGQGPQFIFQYYEEEERQRGNFPDRFSGHQFPNYSSELNVNALLLGDSALYLCASSFGTGDYEQYFGPGTRLTVT.

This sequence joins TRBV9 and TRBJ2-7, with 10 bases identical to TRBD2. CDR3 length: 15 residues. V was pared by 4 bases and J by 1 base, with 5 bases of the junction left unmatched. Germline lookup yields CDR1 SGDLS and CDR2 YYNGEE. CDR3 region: CASSSGTSASYEQYF. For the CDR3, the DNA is TGTGCCAGCAGCAGCGGGACTAGCGCTTCCTACGAGCAGTACTTC.

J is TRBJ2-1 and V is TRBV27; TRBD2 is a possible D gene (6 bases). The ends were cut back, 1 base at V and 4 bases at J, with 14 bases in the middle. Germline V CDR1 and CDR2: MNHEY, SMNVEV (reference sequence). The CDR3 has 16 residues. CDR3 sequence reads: CASSLWGGATYNEQFF. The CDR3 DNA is TGTGCCAGCAGTTTATGGGGCGGGGCAACGTACAATGAGCAGTTCTTC.

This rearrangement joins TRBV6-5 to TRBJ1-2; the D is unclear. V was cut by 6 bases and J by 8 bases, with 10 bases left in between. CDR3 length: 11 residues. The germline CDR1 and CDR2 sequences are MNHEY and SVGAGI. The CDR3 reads CASSTLGGYTF. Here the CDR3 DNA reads TGTGCCAGCAGCACTTTAGGGGGCTACACCTTC.

Here the CDR3 reads CASSVADSPYEQYF. In DNA, the CDR3 is TGTGCCAGCAGCGTAGCGGACAGTCCATACGAGCAGTACTTC. This rearrangement joins TRBV9 to TRBJ2-7, with a weak D call TRBD1 (6 bases). The CDR3 consists of 14 residues. Deletions cut 0 bases from V and 4 bases from J, with 11 bases between. Germline loops: CDR1 SGDLS, CDR2 YYNGEE.

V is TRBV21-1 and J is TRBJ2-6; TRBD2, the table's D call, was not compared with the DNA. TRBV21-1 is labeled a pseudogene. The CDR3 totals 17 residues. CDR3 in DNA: TGTGCCAGCAGCATGCCGGGAACATTCTCTGGGGCCAACGTCCTGACTTTC. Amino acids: CASSMPGTFSGANVLTF.

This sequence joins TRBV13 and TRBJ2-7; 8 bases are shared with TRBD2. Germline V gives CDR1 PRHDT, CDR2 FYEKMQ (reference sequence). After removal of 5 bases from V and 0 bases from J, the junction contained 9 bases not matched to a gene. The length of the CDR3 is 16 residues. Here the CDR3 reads CASSPKRGRTSYEQYF. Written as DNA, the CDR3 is TGTGCCAGCAGCCCAAAGCGGGGGCGAACCTCCTACGAGCAGTACTTC.